Listed here are 18 T cell receptor beta chains from one sample, sequenced in a study of blood T cell repertoires in COVID-19. Sequencing was performed with immunoSEQ multiplex PCR; in TCRdb, only in-frame clones are kept and a portion is missing. The data contain about 120,000 clones, 86% of them singletons. Sequencing input: peripheral blood. These receptors came from a man aged 40-55 years with acute or convalescent COVID-19.

The V gene is TRBV12-2, the J gene TRBJ2-1; no DNA check was done on the table's D call, TRBD2. TRBV12-2 is reported as a pseudogene. This CDR3 spans 14 amino acids. DNA for the CDR3: TGTGCAAGTCGCTTCCCCGTTACCTACAATGAGCAGTTCTTC. Translation gives CASRFPVTYNEQFF.

The chain links TRBV15 to TRBJ2-3; TRBD2 matches 13 bases. The ends lost 4 bases at V and 4 bases at J; junction bases unmatched: 5. The CDR3 is made up of 16 amino acids. CDR1 is LNHNV, CDR2 YYDKDF, per germline (reference sequence). In nucleotides, the CDR3 is TGTGCCACCAGCAAACTAGCGGGGGGGGTCTCAGATACGCAGTATTTT. Translating gives CATSKLAGGVSDTQYF. The full variable domain, in which reference TRBV15 and TRBJ2-3 provide the parts outside the CDR3, is DAMVIQNPRYQVTQFGKPVTLSCSQTLNHNVMYWYQQKSSQAPKLLFHYYDKDFNNEADTPDNFQSRRPNTSFCFLDIRSPGLGDTAMYLCATSKLAGGVSDTQYFGPGTRLTVL.

CDR3 DNA: TGCGCCAGCAGCCTTACGCCCGGTAGCAATCAGCCCCAGCATTTT. Translating gives CASSLTPGSNQPQHF. V usage is TRBV5-1 and J usage is TRBJ1-5; D unresolved. Trimming removed 4 bases at V and 0 bases at J, with 11 bases between. The germline CDR1 and CDR2 sequences are SGHRS and YFSETQ. The CDR3 contains 15 residues.

The chain is built from TRBV19 and TRBJ1-5, with 7 bases matching TRBD1. This CDR3 contains 15 residues. The germline gives CDR1 LNHDA, CDR2 SQIVND (reference sequence). V lost 6 bases and J lost 5; bases outside the gene matches: 10. This CDR3 reads CASRKGATWDQPQHF. CDR3 DNA sequence: TGTGCCAGTAGAAAGGGGGCCACTTGGGATCAGCCCCAGCATTTT. The whole variable domain, remainder taken from reference TRBV19 and TRBJ1-5, is DGGITQSPKYLFRKEGQNVTLSCEQNLNHDAMYWYRQDPGQGLRLIYYSQIVNDFQKGDIAEGYSVSREKKESFPLTVTSAQKNPTAFYLCASRKGATWDQPQHFGDGTRLSIL.

The CDR3 is CASSLVDNRGDGYTF. The CDR3 nucleotides read TGTGCCAGCAGCTTAGTCGACAACCGGGGGGATGGCTACACCTTC. The chain joins TRBV7-9 to TRBJ1-2; TRBD1 is a possible D gene (5 bases). The CDR3 extends over 15 amino acids. The V gene's germline CDR1 is SEHNR and CDR2 FQNEAQ (reference sequence). The V end was cut by 1 base, the J end by 6 bases, with 15 bases between.

The V gene is TRBV6-1, the J gene TRBJ1-2; the D gene is possibly TRBD1 (5 bases). Germline V gene lookup returns CDR1 MNHNS and CDR2 SASEGT. V gave up 0 bases and J gave up 0 bases, with 11 bases separating them. There are 16 residues in the CDR3. The CDR3 nucleotides read TGTGCCAGCAGTGAAGCTGGGGGGAGAGCTAACTATGGCTACACCTTC. This encodes CASSEAGGRANYGYTF.

Turning to this clone: The sample contains more than one DNA sequence encoding this CDR3. The V gene is TRBV5-1, the J gene TRBJ1-1; D call uncertain. The germline CDR1 and CDR2 sequences are SGHRS and YFSETQ. V was clipped by 0 bases and J by 5 bases, with 8 bases between them. The CDR3 runs 13 residues. The CDR3 protein is CASSLAGVTEAFF. CDR3 sequence (DNA): TGCGCCAGCAGCTTGGCCGGGGTAACTGAAGCTTTCTTT.

V gene TRBV11-2 combines with J gene TRBJ2-7; D perhaps matches TRBD2 (5 bases). Trimming shortened V by 0 bases and J by 3 bases, and 12 bases separated the two germline ends. The germline V gene encodes CDR1 SGHAT and CDR2 FQNNGV. The CDR3 length is 15 residues. The CDR3 DNA reads TGTGCCAGCAGCTTAGACCGCGGGTCATACTACGAGCAGTACTTC. Encoded protein: CASSLDRGSYYEQYF.

The genes are TRBV19 and TRBJ2-2; TRBD1 matches at 9 bases. Germline lookup yields CDR1 LNHDA and CDR2 SQIVND (reference sequence). The V segment lost 5 bases and the J segment 5 bases; nucleotides outside the gene matches: 9. This CDR3 spans 16 amino acids. The CDR3 reads CASSPWTGVKTGELFF. The CDR3 coding sequence is TGTGCCAGTAGTCCCTGGACAGGGGTGAAGACCGGGGAGCTGTTTTTT.

This rearrangement joins TRBV3-1 (or the pseudogene TRBV3-2) to TRBJ2-7, with TRBD1 matching 9 bases. V dropped 1 base and J dropped 3; count of bases not matched to a gene: 7. This CDR3 is built from 16 residues. The germline gives CDR1 LGHDT, CDR2 YNNKEL (reference sequence). CDR3 loop: CASSQGVTGGFYEQYF. The CDR3 bases are TGTGCCAGCAGCCAAGGGGTGACAGGGGGTTTCTACGAGCAGTACTTC.

V usage is TRBV6-5 and J usage is TRBJ1-2; 9 bases fit TRBD1. The CDR3 contains 16 residues. V was pared by 0 bases and J by 4 bases, with 6 bases of the junction left unmatched. Germline CDR1 reads MNHEY; CDR2 reads SVGAGI. CDR3 in DNA: TGTGCCAGCAGTTACTCTACCGGGACAGGGTTCTATGGCTACACCTTC. It specifies CASSYSTGTGFYGYTF.

CDR3 residues: CASSGLGGPGANVLTF. The CDR3 DNA reads as TGTGCCAGCAGTGGGCTCGGAGGTCCTGGGGCCAACGTCCTGACTTTC. This chain connects TRBV2 to TRBJ2-6; D perhaps matches TRBD2 (5 bases). Per the germline V gene, CDR1 is SNHLY and CDR2 is FYNNEI. The CDR3 spans 16 residues. V lost 4 bases to trimming and J lost 2 bases, with 12 bases between them.

This chain joins TRBV4-1 and TRBJ1-4; perhaps TRBD1 as D (6 bases). The V end lost 1 base, the J end lost 13 bases, and 19 bases lay between the germline ends. This CDR3 region has 15 residues. Germline CDR1 and CDR2: MGHRA and YSYEKL. CDR3 DNA: TGCGCCAGCAGCCAAGCCCGGGACAAATCTCTGCCACTGTTTTTT. It yields the protein CASSQARDKSLPLFF.

The chain combines TRBV7-3 with TRBJ1-5; the D gene is possibly TRBD1 (6 bases). The V gene lost 1 base and the J gene lost 7 bases, with 14 bases spanning the gap. This CDR3 contains 15 residues. The germline V gene has CDR1 SGHTA and CDR2 FQGTGA. CDR3 nucleotide sequence: TGTGCCAGCAGCTTAAATGGGGGCGCCGGGCAGCCCCAGCATTTT. Its translation is CASSLNGGAGQPQHF.

The gene calls are TRBV30 and TRBJ1-1; 8 bases fit TRBD1. CDR1 is GTSNPN, CDR2 SVGIG, per germline (reference sequence). This CDR3 is 12 amino acids long. The CDR3 here is CATDRVDTEAFF. The CDR3 DNA sequence: TGTGCAACGGACAGGGTAGACACTGAAGCTTTCTTT.

This clone was picked up one time. The V gene is TRBV2, the J gene TRBJ1-1; no clear D. The CDR3 spans 13 residues. Germline CDR1 and CDR2: SNHLY and FYNNEI. The V gene lost 2 bases and the J gene lost 7 bases, with 11 bases spanning the gap. Here the CDR3 DNA reads TGTGCCAGCAGTGAACAGGCGGGCGGTGAAGCTTTCTTT. This codes for CASSEQAGGEAFF.

This chain joins TRBV5-5 and TRBJ1-3; D might be TRBD1 (5 bases). The CDR3 totals 14 residues. Between the trimmed V and J ends, which lost 0 bases and 8 bases, there was a span of 12 bases. The V gene's germline CDR1 is SGHKS and CDR2 YYEKEE (reference sequence). CDR3: CASSLEQGRDTIYF. The CDR3, as DNA: TGTGCCAGCAGCTTGGAGCAGGGCAGAGACACCATATATTTT.

The sample holds one count of this clone. This chain uses TRBV14 with TRBJ1-1, with D unresolved. Germline CDR1 is SGHDN and CDR2 is FVKESK. V was clipped by 1 base and J by 1 base, with 7 bases between them. The CDR3 length is 14 residues. The CDR3 DNA is TGTGCCAGCAGCCAAGCCGGGAGGAACACTGAAGCTTTCTTT. It is translated as CASSQAGRNTEAFF.